The rows below give T cell receptor beta chains drawn from one sample of a study of T cell responses to AZD1222 COVID-19 vaccine. Sequenced by immunoSEQ multiplex PCR; TCRdb stores in-frame clones only, minus some. The sample lists 70,000 or so clones; under 90% were seen once. This sample comprised peripheral blood, obtained 28 days after the second AZD1222 dose. The source is an adult who received the AZD1222 COVID-19 vaccine. The CDR3 runs from the conserved cysteine through the conserved F or W. D genes are given only for firm matches. Part of the rows lack a size; the others show once, few, many or a class for expanded clones.

j_call	v_call	clone_size	d_call	cdr3_nt	cdr3_aa
TRBJ1-1	TRBV7-9	-	-	TGTGCCAGCAGCTTAGAAGCGAGCACTGAAGCTTTCTTT	CASSLEASTEAFF
TRBJ2-1	TRBV6-6	-	-	TGTGCCAGCAGCCAGAATCTCTACAATGAGCAGTTCTTC	CASSQNLYNEQFF
TRBJ1-5	TRBV27	once	-	TGTGCCAGCAGTTTACAATTAGGCAATCAGCCCCAGCATTTT	CASSLQLGNQPQHF
TRBJ1-6	TRBV18	-	-	TGTGCCAGCTCACCCCGCGGAGGGACTAATTCACCCCTCCACTTT	CASSPRGGTNSPLHF
TRBJ2-3	TRBV7-9	-	-	TGTGCCAGCAGCCAGAGACTATCAATTCCAGATACGCAGTATTTT	CASSQRLSIPDTQYF
TRBJ1-1	TRBV27	once	-	TGTGCCAGCAGTTTAACACAGGGAACTGAAGCTTTCTTT	CASSLTQGTEAFF
TRBJ2-7	TRBV11-2	-	TRBD1	TGTGCCAGCAGCTCAGGACAGGGAAGCTACGAGCAGTACTTC	CASSSGQGSYEQYF
TRBJ1-2	TRBV6-5	-	TRBD1	TGTGCCATGGAGACAGGGAACTATGGCTACACCTTC	CAMETGNYGYTF
TRBJ2-1	TRBV6-2/TRBV6-3	-	TRBD2	TGTGCCAGCAGTAGCGGGGGGCTATACAATGAGCAGTTCTTC	CASSSGGLYNEQFF
TRBJ2-1	TRBV11-3	-	TRBD2	TGTGCCAGCAGCTTTGGACTAGCGGGGGAATATGAGCAGTTCTTC	CASSFGLAGEYEQFF
TRBJ1-5	TRBV6-5	-	TRBD1	TGTGCCAGCAAGACAGGGAATCAGCCCCAGCATTTT	CASKTGNQPQHF
TRBJ1-5	TRBV11-2	-	-	TGTGCCAGCAGCCCGGGACTGACGAGAGATCAGCCCCAGCATTTT	CASSPGLTRDQPQHF
TRBJ2-3	TRBV6-2/TRBV6-3	-	-	TGTGCCAGCAGTTACCGTGCGGGGAACACAGATACGCAGTATTTT	CASSYRAGNTDTQYF
TRBJ2-1	TRBV19	-	TRBD1	TGTGCCAGTAGTACCCGAAGGGACAGGGATAATGAGCAGTTCTTC	CASSTRRDRDNEQFF
TRBJ2-1	TRBV5-4	-	-	TGTGCCAGCAGCTTGGGAGGACAGAGCTACAATGAGCAGTTCTTC	CASSLGGQSYNEQFF
TRBJ2-1	TRBV5-1	-	-	TGCGCCAGCAGCCGGGGAGAGACCTACAATGAGCAGTTCTTC	CASSRGETYNEQFF
TRBJ2-3	TRBV24-1	-	-	TGTGCCACCAGTGATTCAGGAACAGATACGCAGTATTTT	CATSDSGTDTQYF
TRBJ2-1	TRBV7-9	-	-	TGTGCCAGCAGCTTAGGAGGATCCTACAATGAGCAGTTCTTC	CASSLGGSYNEQFF
TRBJ1-1	TRBV19	-	-	TGTGCCAGTAGTATGGAGGGGTTTTCTGTGAACACTGAAGCTTTCTTT	CASSMEGFSVNTEAFF
TRBJ1-4	TRBV2	-	-	TGTGCCAGCAGTGAAATTCGAACTAATGAAAAACTGTTTTTT	CASSEIRTNEKLFF
TRBJ1-4	TRBV5-1	-	-	TGCGCCAGCAGCTTGGGCCAGGGGAATGAAAAACTGTTTTTT	CASSLGQGNEKLFF
TRBJ1-5	TRBV7-8	once	-	TGTGCCAGCAGCTTAGAAGGGGTTAGCAATCAGCCCCAGCATTTT	CASSLEGVSNQPQHF
TRBJ2-1	TRBV6-2/TRBV6-3	once	TRBD2	TGTGCCAGCAGTTACTCGAGACTAGCGGGGATTCCCGAGCAGTTCTTC	CASSYSRLAGIPEQFF
TRBJ2-7	TRBV2	once	-	TGTGCCAGCAGTCCTCTCCGGCGGGGATTATCCTCCTACGAGCAGTACTTC	CASSPLRRGLSSYEQYF
TRBJ2-3	TRBV4-3	-	TRBD2	TGCGCCAGCAGCCAAGAGACCCCTGGGCGGGGGACAGATACGCAGTATTTT	CASSQETPGRGTDTQYF
TRBJ1-6	TRBV29-1	few	-	TGCAGCGTTGGCCAAGGCTATAATTCACCCCTCCACTTT	CSVGQGYNSPLHF
TRBJ1-6	TRBV30	-	TRBD1	TGTGCCTGGAGTGTAAGGGGGCAGTCACCCCTCCACTTT	CAWSVRGQSPLHF
TRBJ1-2	TRBV7-9	-	-	TGTGCCAGCAGCTTAGTCTTGGGAGCTATGGATGGCTACACCTTC	CASSLVLGAMDGYTF
TRBJ2-1	TRBV19	-	-	TGTGCCAGTAGTATTGGAGGGGTCAATGAGCAGTTCTTC	CASSIGGVNEQFF
TRBJ1-6	TRBV15	-	-	TGTGCCGTGTCTCGGGTTTCTAATTCACCCCTCCACTTT	CAVSRVSNSPLHF
TRBJ2-1	TRBV9	-	TRBD2	TGTGCCAGCAGCGTAGGAGCGGGGGTCCCCAATGAGCAGTTCTTC	CASSVGAGVPNEQFF
TRBJ2-7	TRBV3-1/TRBV3-2	-	TRBD1	TGTGCCAGCAGCCCCGGGACAGGGATCTACGAGCAGTACTTC	CASSPGTGIYEQYF
TRBJ1-2	TRBV5-1	few	-	TGCGCCAGCAGCTTGGATCCAGGGGACTATGGCTACACCTTC	CASSLDPGDYGYTF
TRBJ2-5	TRBV5-1	-	TRBD1	TGCGCCAGCAGCACCGGGACAGGGATCCGCGAGACCCAGTACTTC	CASSTGTGIRETQYF
TRBJ2-6	TRBV11-3	-	-	TGTGCCAGCAGCCGGACAGGGAGGGGGTACTCTGGGGCCAACGTCCTGACTTTC	CASSRTGRGYSGANVLTF
TRBJ2-7	TRBV15	-	-	TGTGCCACCAGCATCGACAGGACCTACGAGCAGTACTTC	CATSIDRTYEQYF
TRBJ2-2	TRBV9	few	-	TGTGCCAGCAGCGCGGATCTTTTCACCGGGGAGCTGTTTTTT	CASSADLFTGELFF
TRBJ1-6	TRBV6-2/TRBV6-3	-	-	TGTGCCAGCAGTTACTGGGGTAATAATTCACCCCTCCACTTT	CASSYWGNNSPLHF
TRBJ2-7	TRBV29-1	-	-	TGCAGCGTTGAAGATCCAAGGTTTTACGAGCAGTACTTC	CSVEDPRFYEQYF
TRBJ1-1	TRBV19	-	-	TGTGCCAGTAGACTGGGTGGCACTGAAGCTTTCTTT	CASRLGGTEAFF
TRBJ1-3	TRBV5-1	-	-	TGCGCCAGCAGCTTGACAGGGAGCTCTGGAAACACCATATATTTT	CASSLTGSSGNTIYF
TRBJ1-2	TRBV18	few	-	TGTGCCAGCTCACCACCTCAGGGGCTCCACTATGGCTACACCTTC	CASSPPQGLHYGYTF
TRBJ1-5	TRBV27	-	TRBD1	TGTGCCAGCAATTCCGACAGGGACGGTCAGCCCCAGCATTTT	CASNSDRDGQPQHF
TRBJ1-1	TRBV7-9	once	TRBD1	TGTGCCAGCAGCCAGACAGGGTTGAACACTGAAGCTTTCTTT	CASSQTGLNTEAFF
TRBJ2-2	TRBV5-1	-	-	TGCGCCAGCAGACGTACTGAGGTCCAGTCCGGGGAGCTGTTTTTT	CASRRTEVQSGELFF